This T cell receptor (beta chain) emerged from a study of blood T cell repertoires in COVID-19. Whole-study context: COVID-19 samples collected from the United States, Italy and Spain covered acute and convalescent phases. The cDNA or gDNA used as material had been derived from T cells, B-cell-depleted T cells, or PBMCs.

The data were produced by immunoSEQ multiplex PCR, yet TCRdb's version contains in-frame clones alone and is incomplete. In the table there are 110,000 or so clones, approximately 85% of which are singletons. This clone was seen once. The CDR3 spans 15 residues. The germline V gene encodes CDR1 WNHNN and CDR2 SYGVQD (reference sequence). Trimming at V came to 2 bases and at J to 3 bases, leaving 3 bases not matched to a gene. This clonotype was sampled from a man in his forties with acute or convalescent COVID-19. J is TRBJ1-1 and V is TRBV10-1; 10 bases agree with TRBD1. Sequencing was carried out using peripheral blood. The CDR3 region has the DNA TGCGCCAGCAGTGAGCCCGACAGGGGGCACACTGAAGCTTTCTTT. As protein: CASSEPDRGHTEAFF.